This TCR beta chain was recorded in a study of T cell responses to AZD1222 COVID-19 vaccine. Comment on this clone: At one end the junction does not follow the germline gene, possibly because of a read error.

TCRdb's copy holds only in-frame clones and misses some; the assay was immunoSEQ multiplex PCR. The table has about 150,000 clones, approximately 78% seen once. This CDR3 has 11 residues. Per the germline V gene, CDR1 is MNHEY and CDR2 is SVGAGI. The V call is TRBV6-5, the J call TRBJ1-2, with D possibly matching TRBD1 (5 bases). This clonotype was obtained from an adult in good health. Sequences were derived from peripheral blood, sampled on day 0 of MenACWY control vaccination. CDR3 DNA sequence: TGTGCCAGCAGGTATTCTGACAGACAAAGATTC. As protein: CASRYSDRQRF.